This T cell receptor beta chain was identified during a study of T cells in Graves' hyperthyroidism and ophthalmopathy. Study conclusions and caveats: Clonotypes that were expanded in thyroid above 0.001 mostly appeared in blood too.

The hyperthyroidism patients had all been newly diagnosed, and their disease duration was under 2 months. Their ages ranged from 18 to 65 years. Patients were excluded because of uncontrolled infection, other autoimmune disease, pregnancy or lactation. The PBMCs were taken from less than 11 ml of fresh peripheral blood. This CDR3 contains 13 residues. The V end lost 8 bases, the J end lost 6 bases, and 13 bases lay between the germline ends. The germline CDR1 and CDR2 sequences are MNHNS and SASEGT. Concerning this clonotype itself: Its antigen is unidentified.

The TCR beta CDR3 regions underwent amplification using RNA transcripts as the source. The HTBI set primed first-round TCR CDR3 RT-PCR. Using its own MiXCR run on the multiplex PCR reads, TCRdb lists one record per CDR3 protein. Of about 400,000 distinct CDR3 sequences listed, about 16% are singletons. The TCR sequence derives from a woman in her twenties or thirties with Graves' hyperthyroidism. Sequences were obtained from blood. The chain employs TRBV6-1 and TRBJ2-2; maybe TRBD1 (6 bases). CDR3 nucleotide sequence: TGTGCCAGCCCCAGGGGTTCCGCCGGGGAGCTGTTTTTT. This sequence encodes CASPRGSAGELFF.